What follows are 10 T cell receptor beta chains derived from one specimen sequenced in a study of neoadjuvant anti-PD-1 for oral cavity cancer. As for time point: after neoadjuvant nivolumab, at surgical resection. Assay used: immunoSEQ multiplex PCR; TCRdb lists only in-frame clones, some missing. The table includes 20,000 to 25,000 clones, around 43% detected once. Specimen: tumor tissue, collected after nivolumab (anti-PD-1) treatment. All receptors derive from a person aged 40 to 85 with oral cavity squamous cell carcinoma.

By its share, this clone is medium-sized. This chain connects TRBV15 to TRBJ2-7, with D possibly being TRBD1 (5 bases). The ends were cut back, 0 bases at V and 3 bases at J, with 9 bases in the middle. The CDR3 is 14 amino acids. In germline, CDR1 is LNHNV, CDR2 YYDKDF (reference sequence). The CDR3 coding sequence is TGTGCCACCAGCAGAGAAGGTAGGGGCTACGAGCAGTACTTC. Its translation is CATSREGRGYEQYF.

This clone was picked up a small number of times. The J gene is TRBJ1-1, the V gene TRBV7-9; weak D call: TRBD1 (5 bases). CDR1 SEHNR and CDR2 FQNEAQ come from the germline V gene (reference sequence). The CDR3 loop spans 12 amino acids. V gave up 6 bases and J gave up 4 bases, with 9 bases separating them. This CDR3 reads CASRRGGTEAFF. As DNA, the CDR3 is TGTGCCAGCAGGAGGGGCGGCACTGAAGCTTTCTTT.

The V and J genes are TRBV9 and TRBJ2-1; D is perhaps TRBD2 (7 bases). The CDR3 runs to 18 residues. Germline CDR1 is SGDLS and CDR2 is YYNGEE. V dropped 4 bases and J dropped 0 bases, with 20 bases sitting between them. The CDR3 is CASSPRAGALSSYNEQFF. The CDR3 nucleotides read TGTGCCAGCAGCCCACGGGCGGGGGCCCTGAGCTCCTACAATGAGCAGTTCTTC. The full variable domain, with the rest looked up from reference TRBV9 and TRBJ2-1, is DSGVTQTPKHLITATGQRVTLRCSPRSGDLSVYWYQQSLDQGLQFLIQYYNGEERAKGNILERFSAQQFPDLHSELNLSSLELGDSALYFCASSPRAGALSSYNEQFFGPGTRLTVL.

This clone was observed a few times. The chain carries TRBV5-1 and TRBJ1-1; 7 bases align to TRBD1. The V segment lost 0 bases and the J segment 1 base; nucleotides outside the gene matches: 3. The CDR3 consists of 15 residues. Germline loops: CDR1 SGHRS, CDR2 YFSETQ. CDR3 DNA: TGCGCCAGCAGCTTGGAAGGGGGCGCGAACACTGAAGCTTTCTTT. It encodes CASSLEGGANTEAFF.

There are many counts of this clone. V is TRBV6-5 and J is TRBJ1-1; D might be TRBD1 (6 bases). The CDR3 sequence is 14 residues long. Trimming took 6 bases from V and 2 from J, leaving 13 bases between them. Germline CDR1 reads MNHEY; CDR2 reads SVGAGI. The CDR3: CASRRGYLNTEAFF. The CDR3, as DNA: TGTGCCAGCAGGAGGGGGTACCTCAACACTGAAGCTTTCTTT.

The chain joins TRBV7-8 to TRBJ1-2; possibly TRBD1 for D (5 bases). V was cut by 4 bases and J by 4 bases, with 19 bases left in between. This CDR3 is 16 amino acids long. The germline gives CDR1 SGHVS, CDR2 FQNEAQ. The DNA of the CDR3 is TGTGCCAGCAGCTCCCATCTGGCAGGGAGAGTCTATGGCTACACCTTC. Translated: CASSSHLAGRVYGYTF.

CDR3 bases: TGTGCCAGCAGCTTAGAGGGTGGGGGACCCACCGGGGAGCTGTTTTTT. Translation gives CASSLEGGGPTGELFF. This chain connects TRBV11-3 to TRBJ2-2; D could derive from TRBD1 or TRBD2 (5 bases each). V lost 0 bases, J lost 4 bases, and 12 bases lay in between. The germline V gene encodes CDR1 SGHNT and CDR2 YENEEA. The CDR3 has 16 amino acids.

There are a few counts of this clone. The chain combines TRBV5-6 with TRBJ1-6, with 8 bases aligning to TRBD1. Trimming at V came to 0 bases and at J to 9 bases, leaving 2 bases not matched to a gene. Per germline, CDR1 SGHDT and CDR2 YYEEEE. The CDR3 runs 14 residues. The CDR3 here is CASSLDRGSSPLHF. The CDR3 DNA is TGTGCCAGCAGCTTGGACAGGGGGTCTTCACCCCTCCACTTT.

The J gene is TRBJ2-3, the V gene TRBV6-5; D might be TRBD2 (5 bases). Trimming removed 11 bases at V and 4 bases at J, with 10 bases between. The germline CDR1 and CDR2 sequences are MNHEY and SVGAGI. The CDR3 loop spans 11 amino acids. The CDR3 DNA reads TGTGCCGCTGTCGGGGCAGATACGCAGTATTTT. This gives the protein CAAVGADTQYF.

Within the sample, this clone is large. The CDR3 nucleotides read TGCGCCAGCAGCTTGGAGTACGAGCAGTACTTC. Its protein is CASSLEYEQYF. The gene calls are TRBV5-1 and TRBJ2-7, with unresolved D. The V end lost 0 bases, the J end lost 4 bases, and 2 bases lay between the germline ends. The CDR3 consists of 11 residues. The germline gives CDR1 SGHRS, CDR2 YFSETQ.